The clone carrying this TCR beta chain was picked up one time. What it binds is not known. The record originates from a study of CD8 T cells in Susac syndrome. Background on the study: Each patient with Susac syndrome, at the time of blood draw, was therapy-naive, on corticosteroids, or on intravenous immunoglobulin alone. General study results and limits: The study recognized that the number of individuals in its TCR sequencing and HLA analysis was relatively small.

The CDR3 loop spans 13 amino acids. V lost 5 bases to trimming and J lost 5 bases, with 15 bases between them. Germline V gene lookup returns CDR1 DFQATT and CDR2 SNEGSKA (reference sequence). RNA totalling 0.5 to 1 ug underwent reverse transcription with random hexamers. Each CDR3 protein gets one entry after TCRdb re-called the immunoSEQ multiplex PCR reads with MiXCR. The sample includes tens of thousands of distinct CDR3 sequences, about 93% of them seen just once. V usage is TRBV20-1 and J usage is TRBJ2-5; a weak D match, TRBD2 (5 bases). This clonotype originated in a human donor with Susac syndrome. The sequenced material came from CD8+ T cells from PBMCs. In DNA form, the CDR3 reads TGCAGTGCTCCTAGCTACCTAGGGGAGACCCAGTACTTC. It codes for CSAPSYLGETQYF.